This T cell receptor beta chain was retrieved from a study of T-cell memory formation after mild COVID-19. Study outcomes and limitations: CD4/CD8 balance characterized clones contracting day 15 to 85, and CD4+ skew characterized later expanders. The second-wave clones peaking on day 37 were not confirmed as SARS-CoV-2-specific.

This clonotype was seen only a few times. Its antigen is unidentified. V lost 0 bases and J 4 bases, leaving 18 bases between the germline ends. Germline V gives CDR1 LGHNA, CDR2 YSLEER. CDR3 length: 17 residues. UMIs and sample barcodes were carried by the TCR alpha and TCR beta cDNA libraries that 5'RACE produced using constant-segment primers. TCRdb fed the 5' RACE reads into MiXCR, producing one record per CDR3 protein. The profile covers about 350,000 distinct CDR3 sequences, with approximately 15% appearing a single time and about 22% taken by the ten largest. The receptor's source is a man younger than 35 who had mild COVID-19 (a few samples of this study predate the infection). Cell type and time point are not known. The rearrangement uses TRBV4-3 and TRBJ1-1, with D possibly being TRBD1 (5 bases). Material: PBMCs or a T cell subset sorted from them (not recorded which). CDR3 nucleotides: TGCGCCAGCAGCCAAGAGGGGACTTCCCGATGGGGCACTGAAGCTTTCTTT. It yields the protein CASSQEGTSRWGTEAFF.